The rows below give T cell receptor beta chains drawn from one sample of a study of shared clonotypes between healthy human individuals. Libraries were prepared by immunoSEQ multiplex PCR; TCRdb keeps only in-frame clonotypes and omits some of them. The sample lists more than 2 million clones; over 85% were seen once. The material sequenced was naive CD8+ T cells sorted from blood. The receptors were gathered from a man aged 18 to 30 in good health. Each CDR3 is given with its conserved first and last residue. A D gene is named only where the DNA matches it firmly. For some rows the clone size is stated as once, few or many, or as a class when expanded; others skip it.

>TRBV5-1|NA|TRBJ1-6|NA
CASSPSWGGPSESSPLHF
TGCGCCAGCAGCCCCTCTTGGGGGGGCCCCTCGGAGAGTTCACCCCTCCACTTT
>TRBV28|NA|TRBJ2-4|once
CASSLGGGADKNIQYF
TGTGCCAGCAGTTTAGGAGGGGGCGCCGACAAAAACATTCAGTACTTC
>TRBV30|TRBD2|TRBJ2-1|NA
CAWSTRTSFDEQFF
TGTGCCTGGAGTACACGGACTAGTTTCGATGAGCAGTTCTTC
>TRBV6-1|NA|TRBJ1-4|NA
CASSVRGTGREKLFF
TGTGCCAGCAGTGTCCGCGGGACGGGACGTGAAAAACTGTTTTTT
>TRBV13|NA|TRBJ2-7|NA
CASSVLRGSSYEQYF
TGTGCCAGCAGCGTCTTAAGGGGGAGCTCCTACGAGCAGTACTTC
>TRBV4-1|NA|TRBJ1-1|NA
CASSQLGTDLNTEAFF
TGCGCCAGCAGCCAACTGGGGACGGATCTGAACACTGAAGCTTTCTTT
>TRBV4-3|TRBD1|TRBJ2-1|once
CASSHPSRDSNEQFF
TGCGCCAGCAGCCATCCAAGCCGGGACAGCAATGAGCAGTTCTTC
>TRBV2|TRBD1|TRBJ1-3|NA
CASSPLTGGSGNTIYF
TGTGCCAGCAGTCCTTTGACAGGGGGCTCTGGAAACACCATATATTTT
>TRBV4-3|NA|TRBJ2-2|NA
CASSQLSTSNTGELFF
TGCGCCAGCAGCCAACTTAGTACCTCGAACACCGGGGAGCTGTTTTTT
>TRBV29-1|TRBD2|TRBJ2-5|NA
CSVPGEGIPYF
TGCAGCGTCCCCGGGGAGGGAATACCGTACTTC
>TRBV2|NA|TRBJ1-6|once
CASSEAGDSTLHF
TGTGCCAGCAGTGAAGCCGGGGACTCGACCCTCCACTTT
>TRBV5-8|NA|TRBJ1-1|NA
CASSLTGGNTEAFF
TGTGCCAGCAGCTTAACGGGGGGGAACACTGAAGCTTTCTTT
>TRBV12-5|NA|TRBJ2-7|NA
CASGLGPSYEQYF
TGTGCTAGTGGTTTAGGTCCATCATACGAGCAGTACTTC
>TRBV13|NA|TRBJ2-7|NA
CASSLGKGYEQYF
TGTGCCAGCAGCTTAGGCAAAGGGTACGAGCAGTACTTC
>TRBV21-1|NA|TRBJ2-7|NA
CASRAGTSGRSCEQYF
TGTGCCAGCCGCGCCGGGACTAGCGGGAGATCCTGCGAGCAGTACTTC
>TRBV6-4|NA|TRBJ1-6|few
CASSDGNRVDSPLHF
TGTGCCAGCAGTGACGGTAACAGGGTGGATTCACCCCTCCACTTT
>TRBV4-1|TRBD2|TRBJ2-5|NA
CASSQDRGGQETQYF
TGCGCCAGCAGCCAAGACCGGGGGGGGCAAGAGACCCAGTACTTC
>TRBV5-1|NA|TRBJ1-2|once
CASSNPRDGYTF
TGCGCCAGCAGCAACCCCAGGGACGGCTACACCTTC
>TRBV6-6|TRBD1|TRBJ2-7|NA
CASSPQQGAKDEQYF
TGTGCCAGCAGTCCGCAGCAGGGGGCGAAAGACGAGCAGTACTTC
>TRBV2|NA|TRBJ1-1|NA
CATIRGRVTEAFF
TGTGCCACCATCCGGGGGAGGGTCACTGAAGCTTTCTTT
>TRBV4-3|NA|TRBJ2-7|NA
CASSQEQDFYEQYF
TGCGCCAGCAGCCAAGAACAGGATTTCTACGAGCAGTACTTC
>TRBV4-3|TRBD2|TRBJ2-1|NA
CASSQEISFAGESYNEQFF
TGCGCCAGCAGCCAAGAAATCAGTTTTGCGGGAGAATCCTACAATGAGCAGTTCTTC
>TRBV7-9|NA|TRBJ1-3|NA
CASSLAQDLNTIYF
TGTGCCAGCAGCTTAGCCCAGGACCTAAACACCATATATTTT
>TRBV30|NA|TRBJ2-5|few
CAWKQRQETQYF
TGTGCCTGGAAACAGCGGCAAGAGACCCAGTACTTC
>TRBV30|TRBD1|TRBJ2-7|NA
CAWRNPTGTGTYEQYF
TGTGCCTGGAGGAACCCTACCGGGACAGGGACCTACGAGCAGTACTTC
>TRBV27|NA|TRBJ2-3|NA
CASSPLRTPDTQYF
TGTGCCAGCAGTCCCTTGAGGACGCCAGATACGCAGTATTTT
>TRBV4-1|TRBD2|TRBJ2-1|NA
CASSELAGAYNEQFF
TGCGCCAGCAGCGAGCTAGCGGGGGCCTACAATGAGCAGTTCTTC
>TRBV29-1|TRBD1|TRBJ2-7|NA
CSVRDSRCLVVSYEQYF
TGCAGCGTCCGGGACAGTAGATGCTTGGTGGTCTCCTACGAGCAGTACTTC
>TRBV5-1|NA|TRBJ2-2|NA
CASSLFSDIANTGELFF
TGCGCCAGCAGCTTGTTCTCCGACATCGCGAACACCGGGGAGCTGTTTTTT
>TRBV5-1|NA|TRBJ2-7|NA
CASSLGGLSSYEQYF
TGCGCCAGCAGCTTGGGGGGTCTTAGCTCCTACGAGCAGTACTTC
>TRBV4-3|NA|TRBJ2-7|NA
CASSQDLGFGEQYF
TGCGCCAGCAGCCAAGACTTAGGATTCGGCGAGCAGTACTTC
>TRBV9|NA|TRBJ1-2|NA
CASSVAVGYGYTF
TGTGCCAGCAGCGTAGCTGTGGGGTATGGCTACACCTTC
>TRBV2|TRBD2|TRBJ2-5|once
CAICQREYQETQYF
TGTGCCATCTGCCAGCGGGAGTATCAAGAGACCCAGTACTTC